This TCR beta chain was found in a study of cytomegalovirus exposure and HLA in healthy donors. This CDR3 has 16 residues. The trim removed 5 bases at V and 5 bases at J, leaving 9 bases unmatched. CDR1 is SGDLS, CDR2 YYNGEE, per germline. Findings and limits, study-wide: A later examination showed that TCR association rates differed by HLA locus, with DRB1 most and HLA-C fewest.

Primers included in the PCR were 60 Vbeta and 13 Jbeta primers. The repertoire was sequenced with immunoSEQ multiplex PCR; TCRdb's copy has only in-frame clones and lacks some. The sample yields around 200,000 clones, roughly four fifths seen once. Of note for this clone: What it binds is not known.

V usage is TRBV9 and J usage is TRBJ2-2; 10 positions agree with TRBD2. What was sequenced was PBMCs. This TCR derives from a man aged 25 to 40 in good health and CMV-seronegative. The CDR3 region is CASSWEAGGRTGELFF. The CDR3 DNA is TGTGCCAGCAGTTGGGAAGCGGGAGGGAGAACCGGGGAGCTGTTTTTT.